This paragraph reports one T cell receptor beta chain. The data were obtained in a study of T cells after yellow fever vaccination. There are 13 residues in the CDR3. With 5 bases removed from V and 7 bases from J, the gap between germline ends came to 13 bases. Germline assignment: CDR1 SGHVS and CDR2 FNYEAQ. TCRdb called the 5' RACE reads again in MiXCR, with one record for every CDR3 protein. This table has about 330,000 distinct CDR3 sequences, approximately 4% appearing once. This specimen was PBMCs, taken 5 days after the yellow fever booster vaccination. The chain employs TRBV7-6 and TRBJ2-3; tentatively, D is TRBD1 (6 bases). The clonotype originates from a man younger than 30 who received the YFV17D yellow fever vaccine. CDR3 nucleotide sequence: TGTGCCAGCAGCCCAGGGGTGGAGTATACGCAGTATTTT. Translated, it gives CASSPGVEYTQYF.